These 15 T cell receptor beta chains were all obtained from the same sample, sequenced in a study of Graves' ophthalmopathy and Graves' hyperthyroidism. RNA served as the template for amplifying TCR beta CDR3 regions. Scientists carried out first-round RT-PCR using HTBI primers and then a second-round multiplex PCR. TCRdb used MiXCR to reprocess the multiplex PCR reads, holding one entry per CDR3 protein. In the table there are fewer than 650,000 distinct CDR3 sequences, 22% of which are singletons. Specimen: peripheral blood. The receptor set was obtained from a woman aged 18-29 years with stable Graves' hyperthyroidism. Some clones in this sample may be carry-over from other donors' samples.

The V call is TRBV28, the J call TRBJ2-7; 10 nucleotides match TRBD1. The germline gives CDR1 MDHEN, CDR2 SYDVKM. The CDR3 sequence is 17 residues long. V dropped 4 bases and J dropped 3; count of bases not matched to a gene: 12. As DNA, the CDR3 is TGTGCCAGCAGTTACGGGACAGGGGCGACTTTCAACTACGAGCAGTACTTC. Translating gives CASSYGTGATFNYEQYF.

This clonotype was picked up one time. This chain joins TRBV7-8 and TRBJ2-7; 8 positions agree with TRBD1. The length of the CDR3 is 14 residues. J was trimmed by 6 bases and V by 1 base; bases with no gene match: 5. Germline V gene lookup returns CDR1 SGHVS and CDR2 FQNEAQ. CDR3 nucleotide sequence: TGTGCCAGCAGCTTAGGGGCAGGGGGCGGCGAGCAGTACTTC. This translates into CASSLGAGGGEQYF.

This clonotype was recorded many times. The chain combines TRBV3-1 with TRBJ1-1; TRBD1 matches at 7 bases. The germline V gene has CDR1 LGHDT and CDR2 YNNKEL (reference sequence). V shed 4 bases and J 2 bases; nucleotides not matched to a gene: 7. The CDR3 is 15 amino acids. The CDR3 is CASSPSGTANTEAFF. CDR3 nucleotides: TGTGCCAGCAGCCCGTCCGGGACAGCAAACACTGAAGCTTTCTTT.

This clonotype was seen repeatedly, ten times or more. The rearrangement uses TRBV20-1 and TRBJ2-5; 9 nucleotides match TRBD1. The CDR3 extends over 13 amino acids. Germline lookup yields CDR1 DFQATT and CDR2 SNEGSKA (reference sequence). The CDR3 nucleotides are TGCAGCGATCAGCCCGGGACAGGGGAGACCCAGTACTTC. Translated, it gives CSDQPGTGETQYF.

This rearrangement joins TRBV10-3 to TRBJ2-6; D might be TRBD2 (6 bases). This CDR3 is built from 17 residues. Germline CDR1 is ENHRY and CDR2 is SYGVKD. Trimming removed 11 bases at V and 3 bases at J, with 23 bases between. CDR3 region: CAVLGVGGNRGANVLTF. CDR3 nucleotides: TGTGCCGTCCTTGGGGTCGGGGGTAATCGTGGGGCCAACGTCCTGACTTTC.

The rearrangement joins TRBV20-1 to TRBJ2-5; no reliable D call. The CDR3 extends over 14 amino acids. Germline V gene data show CDR1 as DFQATT and CDR2 as SNEGSKA (reference sequence). V was trimmed by 6 bases and J by 2 bases, leaving 16 bases between them. In nucleotides, the CDR3 is TGCAGTGCAAAATGGATGGGCAGACAAGAGACCCAGTACTTC. Amino acid sequence: CSAKWMGRQETQYF.

This clonotype was picked up many times. V usage is TRBV20-1 and J usage is TRBJ1-5, with D uncertain. Deletions cut 1 base from V and 3 bases from J, with 7 bases between. The germline V gene has CDR1 DFQATT and CDR2 SNEGSKA (reference sequence). The CDR3 runs to 13 residues. This CDR3 is CSARVADNQPQHF. The CDR3 DNA follows: TGCAGTGCTAGAGTGGCAGACAATCAGCCCCAGCATTTT.

This clonotype was detected many times. This rearrangement joins TRBV4-1 to TRBJ2-5; D gene uncertain. Between the trimmed V and J ends, which lost 1 base and 5 bases, there was a span of 8 bases. The germline V gene has CDR1 MGHRA and CDR2 YSYEKL. The CDR3 runs 13 residues. The CDR3 DNA reads as TGCGCCAGCAGCCAAGCCTACAAGGAGACCCAGTACTTC. This gives the protein CASSQAYKETQYF.

This clonotype was counted many times. The rearrangement links TRBV12-3 or TRBV12-4 to TRBJ2-7; D uncertain. The CDR3 consists of 18 residues. V shed 2 bases and J shed 2 bases, with 22 bases lying between them. The DNA of the CDR3 is TGTGCCAGCAGTTTATCGGCCCGCCACGGCGCCTTTACCTACGAGCAGTACTTC. Protein sequence: CASSLSARHGAFTYEQYF.

This clonotype showed up many times. The chain carries TRBV2 and TRBJ1-2; D might be TRBD1 (5 bases). V was cut by 3 bases and J by 6 bases, with 20 bases left in between. CDR1 SNHLY and CDR2 FYNNEI come from the germline V gene. The CDR3 has 16 residues. CDR3 protein: CASSDPGGSTSHGYTF. The CDR3 DNA sequence: TGTGCCAGCAGTGATCCGGGGGGAAGTACAAGTCATGGCTACACCTTC.

This clonotype has ten or more counts. The chain combines TRBV20-1 with TRBJ1-2; D is unclear. The CDR3 runs 12 residues. V dropped 3 bases and J dropped 1 base, with 6 bases sitting between them. Per the germline V gene, CDR1 is DFQATT and CDR2 is SNEGSKA (reference sequence). The CDR3 sequence: CSARTVNYGYTF. Written as DNA, the CDR3 is TGCAGTGCTAGGACGGTTAACTATGGCTACACCTTC.

Many counts were recorded for this clonotype. The chain is built from TRBV27 and TRBJ1-1; D ambiguous. This CDR3 is 14 amino acids long. Germline V gene lookup returns CDR1 MNHEY and CDR2 SMNVEV (reference sequence). V was cut by 6 bases and J by 4 bases, with 15 bases left in between. CDR3 amino acids: CASRGYGGSTEAFF. Here the CDR3 DNA reads TGTGCCAGCAGAGGTTACGGAGGTAGCACTGAAGCTTTCTTT.

The sample holds many counts of this clonotype. This chain connects TRBV27 to TRBJ1-2; 10 bases align to TRBD1. V lost 5 bases to trimming and J lost 4 bases; unmatched junction nucleotides: 4. From germline, CDR1 is MNHEY and CDR2 SMNVEV (reference sequence). The CDR3 consists of 14 residues. The DNA for the CDR3 is TGTGCCAGCAGTGGGACAGGGGAGGGCTATGGCTACACCTTC. This gives the protein CASSGTGEGYGYTF.

As concerns this clonotype: This may be a read error: a much more frequent sequence differs by one nucleotide. The chain uses TRBV6-2 or TRBV6-3 and TRBJ2-2; either TRBD1 or TRBD2 may supply D (5 bases each). The CDR3 sequence is 16 residues long. CDR1 is MNHEY and CDR2 is SVGEGT in the germline V gene. In DNA, the CDR3 is TGTGCCAGCAGTTACGAGGCAGGGACGCGCACCGGGGAGCTGTTGTTT. Translating gives CASSYEAGTRTGELLF.

The chain couples TRBV12-3 or TRBV12-4 to TRBJ2-7; D might be TRBD1 (6 bases). The CDR3 is made up of 14 amino acids. Trimming shortened V by 3 bases and J by 5 bases, and 14 bases separated the two germline ends. This chain's CDR3 is CASSLGAAGHEQYF. The CDR3 nucleotides are TGTGCCAGCAGTTTGGGGGCGGCGGGCCACGAGCAGTACTTC.